This T cell receptor beta chain was documented in a study of vaccination and CD4 T cells after COVID-19. Study overall: Four females and six males made up the convalescents, two of whom were Hispanic. Every culture used as a control got a CEFX pool, an HIV-1 Nef pool, or no peptide.

The CDR3 has 14 residues. Trimming took off 7 bases at V and 2 bases at J, with 14 bases between the two ends. Germline CDR1 SEHNR, CDR2 FQNEAQ (reference sequence). Comments on this clonotype: The antigen is undetermined.

Stated treatment: roughly 10-day PBMC culture with coronavirus spike peptide pools or control peptides (ViraFEST assay). Sequencing of the DNA from cultured CD4+ T cells was carried out with the Oncomine TCR Beta short-read assay. Investigators isolated genomic DNA from cultured CD4+ T cells. MiXCR was run by TCRdb on the PCR reads, yielding one entry per CDR3 protein. The table includes nearly 5,000 distinct CDR3 sequences, roughly two fifths detected once. V gene TRBV7-9 combines with J gene TRBJ1-1; the D is unclear. This receptor was obtained from a human donor who had recovered from COVID-19. Sequencing was performed on CD4+ T cells from blood, cultured in vitro, taken after SARS-CoV-2 vaccination. CDR3 sequence reads: CASTVDGENTEAFF. CDR3 in DNA: TGTGCCAGCACCGTGGACGGAGAAAACACTGAAGCTTTCTTT.